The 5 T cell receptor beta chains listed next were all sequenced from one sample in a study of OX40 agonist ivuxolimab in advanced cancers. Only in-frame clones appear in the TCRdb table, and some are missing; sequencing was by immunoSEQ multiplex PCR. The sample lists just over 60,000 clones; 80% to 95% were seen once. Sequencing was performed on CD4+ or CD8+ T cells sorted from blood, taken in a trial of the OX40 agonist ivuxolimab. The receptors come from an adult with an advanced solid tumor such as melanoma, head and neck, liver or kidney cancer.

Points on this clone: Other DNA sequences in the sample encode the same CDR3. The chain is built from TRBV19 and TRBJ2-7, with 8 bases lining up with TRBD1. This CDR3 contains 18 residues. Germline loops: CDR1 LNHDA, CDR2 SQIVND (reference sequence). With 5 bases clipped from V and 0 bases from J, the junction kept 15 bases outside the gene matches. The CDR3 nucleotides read TGTGCCAGTAGTTCCGTGAGGACAGGGCACCCCTCCTCCTACGAGCAGTACTTC. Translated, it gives CASSSVRTGHPSSYEQYF.

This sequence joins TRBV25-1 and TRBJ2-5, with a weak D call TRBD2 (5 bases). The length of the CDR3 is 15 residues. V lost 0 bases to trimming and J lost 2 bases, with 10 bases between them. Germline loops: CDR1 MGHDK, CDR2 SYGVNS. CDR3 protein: CASSEYAGGQETQYF. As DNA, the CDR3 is TGTGCCAGCAGTGAATATGCGGGTGGGCAAGAGACCCAGTACTTC.

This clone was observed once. The CDR3 sequence is CASSQAQGANQPQHF. The CDR3 bases are TGTGCCAGCAGCCAAGCACAGGGTGCCAATCAGCCCCAGCATTTT. The chain carries TRBV4-2 and TRBJ1-5, with D maybe TRBD1 (6 bases). The CDR3 consists of 15 residues. The germline gives CDR1 LGHNA, CDR2 YNFKEQ. V was shortened by 1 base and J by 3 bases, with 10 bases between the two germline ends.

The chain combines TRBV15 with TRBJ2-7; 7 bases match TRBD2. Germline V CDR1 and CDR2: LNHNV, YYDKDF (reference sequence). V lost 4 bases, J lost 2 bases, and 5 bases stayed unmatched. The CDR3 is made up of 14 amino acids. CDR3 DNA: TGTGCCACCAGCACAGCGGGACGAACCTACGAGCAGTACTTC. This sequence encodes CATSTAGRTYEQYF. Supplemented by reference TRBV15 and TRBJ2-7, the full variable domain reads DAMVIQNPRYQVTQFGKPVTLSCSQTLNHNVMYWYQQKSSQAPKLLFHYYDKDFNNEADTPDNFQSRRPNTSFCFLDIRSPGLGDTAMYLCATSTAGRTYEQYFGPGTRLTVT.

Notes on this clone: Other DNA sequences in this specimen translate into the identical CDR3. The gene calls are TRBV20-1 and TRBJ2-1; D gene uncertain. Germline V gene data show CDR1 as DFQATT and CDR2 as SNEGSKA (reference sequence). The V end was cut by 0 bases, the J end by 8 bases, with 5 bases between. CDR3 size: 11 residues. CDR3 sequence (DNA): TGCAGTGCTAGAGAAGTGTATGAGCAGTTCTTC. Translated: CSAREVYEQFF.